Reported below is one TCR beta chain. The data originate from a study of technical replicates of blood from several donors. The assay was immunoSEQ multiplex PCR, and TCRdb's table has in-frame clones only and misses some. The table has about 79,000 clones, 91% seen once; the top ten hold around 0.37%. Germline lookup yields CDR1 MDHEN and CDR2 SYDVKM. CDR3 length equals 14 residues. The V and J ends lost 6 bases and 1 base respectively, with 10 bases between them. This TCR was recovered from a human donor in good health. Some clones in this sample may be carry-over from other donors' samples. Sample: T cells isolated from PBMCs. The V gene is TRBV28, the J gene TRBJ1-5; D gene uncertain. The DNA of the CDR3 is TGTGCCAGCAGCCCCTTTCGGAGCAATCAGCCCCAGCATTTT. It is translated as CASSPFRSNQPQHF.